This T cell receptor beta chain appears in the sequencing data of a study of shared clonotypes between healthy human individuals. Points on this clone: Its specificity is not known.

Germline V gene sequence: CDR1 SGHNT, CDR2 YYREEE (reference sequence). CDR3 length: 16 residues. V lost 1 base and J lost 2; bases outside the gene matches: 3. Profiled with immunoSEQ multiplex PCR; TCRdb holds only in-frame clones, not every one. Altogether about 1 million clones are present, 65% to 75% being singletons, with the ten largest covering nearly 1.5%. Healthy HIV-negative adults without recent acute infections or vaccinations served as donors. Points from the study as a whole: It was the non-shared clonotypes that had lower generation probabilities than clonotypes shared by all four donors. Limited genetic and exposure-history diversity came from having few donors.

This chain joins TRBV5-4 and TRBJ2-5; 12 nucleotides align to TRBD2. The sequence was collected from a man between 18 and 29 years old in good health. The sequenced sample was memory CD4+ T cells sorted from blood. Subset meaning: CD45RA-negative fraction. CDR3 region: CASSLPGTSGQETQYF. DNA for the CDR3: TGTGCCAGCAGCTTGCCCGGGACTAGCGGGCAAGAGACCCAGTACTTC.